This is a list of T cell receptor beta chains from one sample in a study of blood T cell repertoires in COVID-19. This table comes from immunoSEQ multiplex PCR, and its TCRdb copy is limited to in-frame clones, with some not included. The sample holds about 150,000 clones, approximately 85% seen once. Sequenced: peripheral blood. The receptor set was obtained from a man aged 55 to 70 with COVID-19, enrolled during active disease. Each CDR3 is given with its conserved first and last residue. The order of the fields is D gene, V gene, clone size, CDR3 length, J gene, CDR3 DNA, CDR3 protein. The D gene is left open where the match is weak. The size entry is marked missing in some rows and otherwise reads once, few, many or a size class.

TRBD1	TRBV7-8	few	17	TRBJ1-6	TGTGCCAGCAGCTTGAATGCAGGGGGATCCTATAATTCACCCCTCCACTTT	CASSLNAGGSYNSPLHF
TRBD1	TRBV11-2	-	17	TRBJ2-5	TGTGCCAGCAGTCCACTCCCCGGGACAGCTAAGCAAGAGACCCAGTACTTC	CASSPLPGTAKQETQYF
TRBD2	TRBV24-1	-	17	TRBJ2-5	TGTGCCACCAGTGATTTGCCGACTAGCGGTACTAAAGAGACCCAGTACTTC	CATSDLPTSGTKETQYF
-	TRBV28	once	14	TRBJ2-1	TGTGCCAGCAGTATTCAAAGGGACACCGGAGAGCAGTTCTTC	CASSIQRDTGEQFF
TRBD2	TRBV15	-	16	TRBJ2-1	TGTGCCACCAGCAGAGATGGCGGGGGGGCCTACAATGAGCAGTTCTTC	CATSRDGGGAYNEQFF
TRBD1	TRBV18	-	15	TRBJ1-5	TGTGCCAGCTCACCCCGGGACAGGGGCAATCAGCCCCAGCATTTT	CASSPRDRGNQPQHF
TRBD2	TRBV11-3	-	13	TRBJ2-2	TGTGCCAGCAGCTTGACTAGCGCCGGGGAGCTGTTTTTT	CASSLTSAGELFF
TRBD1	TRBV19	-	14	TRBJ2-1	TGTGCCAGTAGCAGCCCTCAGGGGGTTAATGAGCAGTTCTTC	CASSSPQGVNEQFF
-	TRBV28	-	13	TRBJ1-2	TGTGCCAGCAGAGGTGAGGCGGGTGGGGGCTACACCTTC	CASRGEAGGGYTF
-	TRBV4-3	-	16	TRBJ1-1	TGCGCCAGCAGCCAAGATTCGGCGTGGAGGGCCACTGAAGCTTTCTTT	CASSQDSAWRATEAFF
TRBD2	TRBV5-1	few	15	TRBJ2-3	TGCGCCAGCAGCTTAAGCGCGGGAGGTATAGATACGCAGTATTTT	CASSLSAGGIDTQYF
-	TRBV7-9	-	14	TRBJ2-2	TGTGCCAGCAGCTCACAGGGAAACACCGGGGAGCTGTTTTTT	CASSSQGNTGELFF
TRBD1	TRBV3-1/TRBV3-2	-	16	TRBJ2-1	TGTGCCAGCAGCCAAGGGCGCAGGGGGACCTACAATGAGCAGTTCTTC	CASSQGRRGTYNEQFF
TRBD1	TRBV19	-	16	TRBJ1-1	TGTGCCAGTATTCCGGCTTACAGGGGTGCGAACACTGAAGCTTTCTTT	CASIPAYRGANTEAFF
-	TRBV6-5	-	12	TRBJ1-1	TGTGCCACCGACAGCTTGAACACTGAAGCTTTCTTT	CATDSLNTEAFF
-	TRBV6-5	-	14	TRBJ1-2	TGTGCCAGCAGTTCCACAGGGTTCGGCTATGGCTACACCTTC	CASSSTGFGYGYTF
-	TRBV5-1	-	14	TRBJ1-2	TGCGCCAGCAGCTTGGTGCCAGCTAACTATGGCTACACCTTC	CASSLVPANYGYTF
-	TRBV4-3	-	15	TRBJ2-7	TGCGCCAGCAGCCTACAGGGGGGGCCTAACTACGAGCAGTACTTC	CASSLQGGPNYEQYF
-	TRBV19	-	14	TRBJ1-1	TGTGCCAGTAGTTCCGGGTTACTTAGGACTGAAGCTTTCTTT	CASSSGLLRTEAFF
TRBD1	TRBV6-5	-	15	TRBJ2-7	TGTGCCAGCAGTTACTCCCAGGGGGCCTCCTACGAGCAGTACTTC	CASSYSQGASYEQYF
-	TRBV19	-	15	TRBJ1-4	TGTGCCAGTAGTATAGGGTCGGGGGCTAATGAAAAACTGTTTTTT	CASSIGSGANEKLFF
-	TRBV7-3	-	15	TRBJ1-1	TGTGCCAGCAGCCCAAGTGGGGGCGCGAACACTGAAGCTTTCTTT	CASSPSGGANTEAFF
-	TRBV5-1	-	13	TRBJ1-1	TGCGCCAGCAGCTTAGGGGCGAACACTGAAGCTTTCTTT	CASSLGANTEAFF
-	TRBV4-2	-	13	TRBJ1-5	TGTGCCAGCAGCCACCGAAACGCCGACAGCCAACACTTT	CASSHRNADSQHF
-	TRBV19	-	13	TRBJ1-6	TGTGCCAGTGGGGGGATTTTTAATTCACCCCTCCACTTT	CASGGIFNSPLHF
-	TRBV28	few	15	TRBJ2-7	TGTGCCAGCAGGGGGGCAGGGTTAAGCTCCTACGAGCAGTACTTC	CASRGAGLSSYEQYF
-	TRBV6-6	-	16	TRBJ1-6	TGTGCCAGCAGCCGAGAGGCCGGAGGGTTCAATTCACCCCTCCACTTT	CASSREAGGFNSPLHF
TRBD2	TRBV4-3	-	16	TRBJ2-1	TGCGCCAGCAGCCAAGACGGCGGGGGGGCCTACAATGAGCAGTTCTTC	CASSQDGGGAYNEQFF
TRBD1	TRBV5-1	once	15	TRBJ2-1	TGCGCCAGCAAACAGGGGGCCCTCCAAGGCAATGAGCAGTTCTTC	CASKQGALQGNEQFF
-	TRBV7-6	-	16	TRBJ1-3	TGTGCCAGCAGCTTAGCGGCAGATTTATCTGGAAACACCATATATTTT	CASSLAADLSGNTIYF
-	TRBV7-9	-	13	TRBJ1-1	TGTGCCAGCAGCTTAGCGCCACTAGCTGAAGCTTTCTTT	CASSLAPLAEAFF
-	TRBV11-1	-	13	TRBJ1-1	TGTGCCAGCACGGGACAATGGAACACTGAAGCTTTCTTT	CASTGQWNTEAFF
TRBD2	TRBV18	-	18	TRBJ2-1	TGTGCCAGCTCACCGGTAGCGGGGGACGCTAATAAGTACAATGAGCAGTTCTTC	CASSPVAGDANKYNEQFF
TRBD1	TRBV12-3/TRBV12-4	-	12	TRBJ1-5	TGTGCCAGCAACCAGGGGGGTCAGCCCCAGCATTTT	CASNQGGQPQHF
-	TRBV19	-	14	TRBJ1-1	TGTGCCAGTAGTATCTACAGAGCCAACACTGAAGCTTTCTTT	CASSIYRANTEAFF
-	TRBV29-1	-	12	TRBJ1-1	TGCAGCGTGGCACCTGGGAACACTGAAGCTTTCTTT	CSVAPGNTEAFF
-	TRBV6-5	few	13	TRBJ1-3	TGTGCCAGCAAGAGGATTTCTGGAAACACCATATATTTT	CASKRISGNTIYF
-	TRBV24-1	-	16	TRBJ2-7	TGTGCCACCAGTGATTCCCGTCGTGGACAGCCCTACGAGCAGTACTTC	CATSDSRRGQPYEQYF
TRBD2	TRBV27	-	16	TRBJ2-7	TGTGCCAGCAGTTATACTATGGGACTAGCGGGGGGTGAGCAGTACTTC	CASSYTMGLAGGEQYF
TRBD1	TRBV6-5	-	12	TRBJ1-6	TGTGCCAGCAGTCAGGGGGACTCACCCCTCCACTTT	CASSQGDSPLHF
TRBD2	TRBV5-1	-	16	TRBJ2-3	TGCGCCAGCAGCCCCGGACTAGCGGGAGCTGTAGATACGCAGTATTTT	CASSPGLAGAVDTQYF
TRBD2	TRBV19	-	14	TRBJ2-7	TGTGCCAGTAAGTCCACTAGCGGCTCTTACGAGCAGTACTTC	CASKSTSGSYEQYF
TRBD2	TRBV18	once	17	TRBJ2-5	TGTGCCAGCTCACCACCGGGACTAGCGGGAGGGCTCGAGACCCAGTACTTC	CASSPPGLAGGLETQYF
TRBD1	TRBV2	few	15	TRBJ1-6	TGTGCCAGCAGTGGGCGACAGGGCACCAATTCACCCCTCCACTTT	CASSGRQGTNSPLHF
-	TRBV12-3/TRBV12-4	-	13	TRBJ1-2	TGTGCCAGCACCCCCGGGACTAACTATGGCTACACCTTC	CASTPGTNYGYTF
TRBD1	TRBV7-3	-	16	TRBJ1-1	TGTGCCAGCAGGCGGACAGGGGGCTCTACGAACACTGAAGCTTTCTTT	CASRRTGGSTNTEAFF
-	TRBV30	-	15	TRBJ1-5	TGTGCCTGGAGTTACAGGGAAGGCGGCAATCAGCCCCAGCATTTT	CAWSYREGGNQPQHF
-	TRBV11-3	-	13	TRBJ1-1	TGTGCCAGCAGCCCCCGGGAAAACACTGAAGCTTTCTTT	CASSPRENTEAFF
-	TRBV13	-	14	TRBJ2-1	TGTGCCAGCAGCTTAGGTGGCTTTAACAATGAGCAGTTCTTC	CASSLGGFNNEQFF
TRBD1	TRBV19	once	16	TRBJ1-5	TGTGCCAGTAATACAGGGGCGGAGGCGAGATCCCAGCCCCAGCATTTT	CASNTGAEARSQPQHF
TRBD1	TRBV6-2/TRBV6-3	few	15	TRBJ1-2	TGTGCCAGCAGTCCGCGGACAGGGACTAACTATGGCTACACCTTC	CASSPRTGTNYGYTF
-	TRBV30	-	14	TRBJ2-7	TGTGCCTGGAGTGTACGTCCGTCCGCGTACGAGCAGTACTTC	CAWSVRPSAYEQYF
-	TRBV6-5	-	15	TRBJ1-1	TGTGCCAGCCACAAACCGGGGAGCGGGTACACTGAAGCTTTCTTT	CASHKPGSGYTEAFF
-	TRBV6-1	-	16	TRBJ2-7	TGTGCCAGCAGTGAATGGGGGGGCTCGGGATCCTACGAGCAGTACTTC	CASSEWGGSGSYEQYF
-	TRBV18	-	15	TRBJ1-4	TGTGCCAGCTCACCACCGGGGGCGCAAGGTGAAAAACTGTTTTTT	CASSPPGAQGEKLFF
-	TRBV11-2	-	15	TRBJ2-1	TGTGCCAGCAGCTTATTCCAACAGAGCAACAATGAGCAGTTCTTC	CASSLFQQSNNEQFF
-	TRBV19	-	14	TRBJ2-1	TGTGCCAGTATGGGTGGGGCCGGGGGCAATGAGCAGTTCTTC	CASMGGAGGNEQFF
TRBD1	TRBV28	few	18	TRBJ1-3	TGTGCCAGCAGAGGGGTACTTTCCGGGACAGGGTCTGGAAACACCATATATTTT	CASRGVLSGTGSGNTIYF
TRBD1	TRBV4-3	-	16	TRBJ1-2	TGCGCCAGCAGCCAAGTTCCCGGGACAGGGAAGGGCGGCTACACCTTC	CASSQVPGTGKGGYTF